This T cell receptor (beta chain) was recovered during a study of T-cell reconstitution after alpha-beta-depleted transplantation in children. The CDR3 is 15 residues long. V trimming: 0 bases; J trimming: 2 bases; junction bases outside the gene matches: 0. Per germline, CDR1 MNHEY and CDR2 SMNVEV (reference sequence). Library preparation (for TCRbeta) was performed with unique molecular identifiers. In TCRdb, the PCR reads were re-called with MiXCR into one record per CDR3 protein. Found here are roughly 500,000 distinct CDR3 sequences, under 15% of them singletons; the top ten hold around 6.1%. This clonotype was found many times.

The sample here was PBMCs from the stem cell graft donor, taken from the stem cell graft. This TCR was sampled from a human donor who donated a stem cell graft to a child with combined immunodeficiency. This sequence joins TRBV27 and TRBJ1-5; TRBD1 aligns across 8 bases. The CDR3 sequence: CASSLSTGGNQPQHF. For the CDR3, the DNA is TGTGCCAGCAGTTTATCGACAGGGGGCAATCAGCCCCAGCATTTT.